This TCR beta chain came from a study of blood T cell repertoires in COVID-19. Whole-study context: Sites in the United States, Italy and Spain provided acute and convalescent COVID-19 samples. In each case, the material was cDNA or gDNA derived from T cells, B-cell-depleted T cells, or PBMCs.

This CDR3 is built from 15 residues. The trim removed 2 bases at V and 7 bases at J, leaving 7 bases unmatched. Germline CDR1 reads SGDLS; CDR2 reads YYNGEE. This clone was picked up one time. Original methodology: Reference gene primers were amplified, and this amplification served to estimate nucleated cell counts. Using immunoSEQ multiplex PCR, the repertoire was profiled, and TCRdb retains in-frame clones only, with some absent. D and trimming were read from the DNA, whereas the V and J calls and clone size are those reported in that table. The sample has around 380,000 clones, approximately 80% seen once.

The TCR originated in a human donor with acute or convalescent COVID-19. The donor label of this sample is uncertain. The sequenced material came from peripheral blood. This sequence joins TRBV9 and TRBJ1-4; 8 positions agree with TRBD1. The CDR3 loop reads CASSVGTGTIEKLFF. The DNA of the CDR3 is TGTGCCAGCAGCGTTGGGACAGGCACCATTGAAAAACTGTTTTTT.